This T cell receptor (beta chain) stems from a study of blood T cell repertoires in COVID-19. Study details: Samples came from the United States, Italy and Spain, spanning acute and convalescent COVID-19.

The V segment lost 5 bases and the J segment 9 bases; nucleotides outside the gene matches: 15. Germline loops: CDR1 MRHNA, CDR2 SNTAGT. This CDR3 is 16 amino acids long. Original processing methods: Scientists estimated how many nucleated cells there were by amplifying reference gene primers. TCRdb's table, derived via immunoSEQ multiplex PCR, lists solely in-frame clones and lacks some. V and J calls and clone size are as listed in that table; D and trimming were resolved from the DNA. The sample holds hundreds of thousands of clones, around 86% seen once. V is TRBV6-4 and J is TRBJ2-1; the match to TRBD2 covers 8 bases. This TCR was recovered from a middle-aged woman who had recovered from COVID-19. The specimen sequenced was peripheral blood. CDR3 nucleotides: TGTGCCAGCAGTTCCCTTGCGGGGGGTTCCTTCAGTGAGCAGTTCTTC. It yields the protein CASSSLAGGSFSEQFF.